This T cell receptor beta chain appears in the sequencing data of a study of blood T cell repertoires in COVID-19. Looking at the study overall: COVID-19 samples from acute and convalescent phases originated in the United States, Italy and Spain. Sources were T cells, B-cell-depleted T cells, or PBMCs; the material itself was cDNA or gDNA.

Some clones are missing from TCRdb's copy, which holds only in-frame ones; the method was immunoSEQ multiplex PCR. The data contain 60,000 or so clones, around 88% of them singletons. The CDR3 is 12 amino acids. The germline gives CDR1 LGHDT, CDR2 YNNKEL (reference sequence). V was clipped by 4 bases and J by 10 bases, with 11 bases between them. The sequence derives from a man aged 60 to 75 with acute or convalescent COVID-19. This rearrangement joins TRBV3-1 (or the pseudogene TRBV3-2) to TRBJ2-1, with D possibly being TRBD2 (6 bases). Input material: peripheral blood. In DNA, the CDR3 is TGTGCCAGCAGCCCTTGGGCGGGGGAGCAGTTCTTC. Encoded protein: CASSPWAGEQFF.